Listed here are 17 T cell receptor beta chains from one sample, sequenced in a study of long-term antiretroviral therapy in people with HIV. Investigators performed immunoSEQ version v3.0 at survey level. Repertoires were generated with immunoSEQ multiplex PCR, while TCRdb's copy carries only in-frame clones and drops some. The top ten clones hold 2% to 2.5% of a sample with some 40,000 clones, less than 95% of them seen once. The source was unsorted PBMCs, collected around 9.2 years after starting antiretroviral therapy. The source is a man aged 30-40 years with HIV.

This clone was seen once. The rearrangement uses TRBV2 and TRBJ1-3; D might be TRBD1 (6 bases). Germline V gene lookup returns CDR1 SNHLY and CDR2 FYNNEI. The germline V and J ends were trimmed by 4 bases and 0 bases, with 16 bases remaining between them. The CDR3 runs 17 residues. The CDR3 protein is CASSGSTGLFSGNTIYF. The CDR3 DNA sequence: TGTGCCAGCAGTGGGTCGACAGGACTTTTCTCTGGAAACACCATATATTTT.

This clone was picked up one time. In DNA, the CDR3 is TGTGCCAGCAGCTTAGATCGTGAAAAACTGTTTTTT. It codes for CASSLDREKLFF. The J gene is TRBJ1-4, the V gene TRBV7-9; D uncertain. The CDR3 spans 12 residues. Germline-derived CDR1 and CDR2 are SEHNR and FQNEAQ (reference sequence). The V end lost 1 base, the J end lost 7 bases, and 4 bases lay between the germline ends.

The CDR3 loop reads CASSLLPRNTEAFF. The CDR3 DNA follows: TGTGCCAGCAGCTTACTCCCCAGGAACACTGAAGCTTTCTTT. The chain employs TRBV11-2 and TRBJ1-1; D call uncertain. V lost 2 bases and J lost 1, with 8 bases in between. This CDR3 has 14 amino acids. CDR1 is SGHAT and CDR2 is FQNNGV in the germline V gene.

The rearrangement uses TRBV9 and TRBJ2-5; 8 positions match TRBD2. Germline assignment: CDR1 SGDLS and CDR2 YYNGEE. This CDR3 spans 14 amino acids. The V segment lost 4 bases and the J segment 7 bases; nucleotides outside the gene matches: 9. CDR3 coding DNA: TGTGCCAGCAGCCCGGTAGCGGGGTGGGCGACCCAGTACTTC. This translates into CASSPVAGWATQYF.

Worth noting for this clone: This specimen includes other DNA sequences encoding the same CDR3. The rearrangement uses TRBV6-5 and TRBJ1-2; D is unclear. The CDR3 is made up of 12 amino acids. Germline V gene data show CDR1 as MNHEY and CDR2 as SVGAGI. V shed 2 bases and J shed 1 base, with 2 bases lying between them. In nucleotides, the CDR3 is TGTGCCAGCAGTTACAATAACTATGGCTACACCTTC. Its protein product is CASSYNNYGYTF.

J is TRBJ1-2 and V is TRBV11-2, with no clear D. Germline V gene lookup returns CDR1 SGHAT and CDR2 FQNNGV. The V end lost 2 bases, the J end lost 0 bases, and 10 bases lay between the germline ends. The CDR3 consists of 15 residues. The CDR3 DNA reads TGTGCCAGCAGCTTACGGGATGTAACTAACTATGGCTACACCTTC. It yields the protein CASSLRDVTNYGYTF.

The count of this clone is one. This chain links TRBV2 with TRBJ1-2; D is perhaps TRBD1 (5 bases). Trimming took 10 bases from V and 0 from J, leaving 12 bases between them. The CDR3 length is 13 residues. Looked up from germline, CDR1 is SNHLY and CDR2 is FYNNEI. CDR3 region: CATGRGANYGYTF. CDR3 bases: TGTGCCACCGGGAGGGGAGCTAACTATGGCTACACCTTC.

The chain links TRBV7-6 to TRBJ1-3; 8 nucleotides line up with TRBD1. The trim removed 7 bases at V and 3 bases at J, leaving 5 bases unmatched. This CDR3 is built from 14 residues. Germline V gene data show CDR1 as SGHVS and CDR2 as FNYEAQ. The CDR3 sequence is CASTLGQGGNTIYF. The CDR3 DNA reads TGTGCCAGCACCCTAGGACAGGGTGGAAACACCATATATTTT.

The chain uses TRBV2 and TRBJ2-7; tentative D call: TRBD2 (6 bases). CDR1 is SNHLY, CDR2 FYNNEI, per germline. The length of the CDR3 is 14 residues. V was cut by 10 bases and J by 6 bases, with 22 bases left in between. CDR3 DNA sequence: TGTGCCACCAGAGGGGACGTTCAGGGAGGCGAGCAGTACTTC. It translates to CATRGDVQGGEQYF.

J is TRBJ2-7 and V is TRBV6-1; no reliable D call. The length of the CDR3 is 12 residues. The V end lost 3 bases, the J end lost 6 bases, and 9 bases lay between the germline ends. Germline-derived CDR1 and CDR2 are MNHNS and SASEGT. The CDR3 DNA sequence: TGTGCCAGCAGTGACAGGCAGGTCGAGCAGTACTTC. Protein sequence: CASSDRQVEQYF.

The rearrangement links TRBV13 to TRBJ2-3, with 8 nucleotides matching TRBD1. Per germline, CDR1 PRHDT and CDR2 FYEKMQ (reference sequence). This CDR3 is built from 15 residues. The ends lost 5 bases at V and 4 bases at J; junction bases unmatched: 8. This chain's CDR3 is CASSPQGVTADTQYF. CDR3 DNA: TGTGCCAGCAGCCCACAGGGGGTCACCGCAGATACGCAGTATTTT.

The chain uses TRBV2 and TRBJ2-7; D perhaps matches TRBD2 (6 bases). CDR3 length: 13 amino acids. The V gene lost 3 bases and the J gene lost 2 bases, with 8 bases spanning the gap. Per germline, CDR1 SNHLY and CDR2 FYNNEI. In DNA, the CDR3 is TGTGCCAGCAGTGAGGGACTGGCCTACGAGCAGTACTTC. This codes for CASSEGLAYEQYF.

The chain recombines TRBV5-5 with TRBJ2-5; a weak D match, TRBD1 (7 bases). Trimming took 2 bases from V and 1 from J, leaving 12 bases between them. This CDR3 is 15 amino acids long. From germline, CDR1 is SGHKS and CDR2 YYEKEE (reference sequence). The CDR3 sequence: CASSFGGQIQETQYF. The CDR3 DNA reads TGTGCCAGCAGCTTCGGGGGACAGATCCAAGAGACCCAGTACTTC.

The J gene is TRBJ1-4, the V gene TRBV7-6; D unclear. CDR1 SGHVS and CDR2 FNYEAQ come from the germline V gene. The CDR3 contains 15 residues. V was pared by 1 base and J by 4 bases, with 10 bases between. The CDR3 loop reads CASSLGGASNEKLFF. The CDR3 DNA reads TGTGCCAGCAGCTTAGGAGGCGCCAGTAATGAAAAACTGTTTTTT.

The chain joins TRBV11-3 to TRBJ2-1; D is ambiguous. This CDR3 region has 12 residues. Trimming removed 5 bases from V and 5 bases from J, with 7 bases in between. Germline CDR1 is SGHNT and CDR2 is YENEEA. This CDR3 reads CASSKSNNEQFF. The CDR3 nucleotides read TGTGCCAGCAGCAAGTCCAACAATGAGCAGTTCTTC. The full variable domain, completed using reference TRBV11-3 and TRBJ2-1, is EAGVVQSPRYKIIEKKQPVAFWCNPISGHNTLYWYLQNLGQGPELLIRYENEEAVDDSQLPKDRFSAERLKGVDSTLKIQPAELGDSAVYLCASSKSNNEQFFGPGTRLTVL.

The chain links TRBV21-1 to TRBJ2-7; the D call TRBD1 from the table was never checked on the DNA. TRBV21-1 is noted as a pseudogene. CDR3 length equals 13 residues. Here the CDR3 DNA reads TGTGCCAGCAGCAGTACACAGGGCTACGAGCAGTACGTC. Protein sequence: CASSSTQGYEQYV.

The CDR3 sequence is CASSQTMNTEAFF. CDR3 nucleotide sequence: TGTGCCAGCAGCCAAACGATGAACACTGAAGCTTTCTTT. The V and J genes are TRBV7-6 and TRBJ1-1, with no clear D. Germline CDR1 reads SGHVS; CDR2 reads FNYEAQ. V dropped 5 bases and J dropped 0 bases, with 7 bases sitting between them. CDR3 length: 13 residues.